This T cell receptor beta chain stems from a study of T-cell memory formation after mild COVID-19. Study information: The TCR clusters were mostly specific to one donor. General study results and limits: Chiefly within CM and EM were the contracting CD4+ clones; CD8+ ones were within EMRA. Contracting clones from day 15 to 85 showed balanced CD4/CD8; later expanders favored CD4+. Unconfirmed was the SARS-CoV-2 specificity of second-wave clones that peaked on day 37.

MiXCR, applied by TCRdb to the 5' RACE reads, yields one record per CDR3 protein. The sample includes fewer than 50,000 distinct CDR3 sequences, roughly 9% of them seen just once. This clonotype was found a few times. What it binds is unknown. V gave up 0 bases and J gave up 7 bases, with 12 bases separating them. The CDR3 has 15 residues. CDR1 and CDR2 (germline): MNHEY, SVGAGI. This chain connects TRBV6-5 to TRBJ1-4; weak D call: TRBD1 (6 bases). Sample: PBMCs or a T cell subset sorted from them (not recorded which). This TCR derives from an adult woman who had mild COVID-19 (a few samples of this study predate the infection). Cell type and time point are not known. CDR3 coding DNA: TGTGCCAGCAGTTACTCGCCGGGGGGCGGTGAAAAACTGTTTTTT. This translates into CASSYSPGGGEKLFF.